This entry describes one TCR beta chain. The sample comes from a study of blood T cell repertoires in COVID-19. V gave up 0 bases and J gave up 6 bases; unmatched junction bases: 8. CDR3 size: 16 residues. Germline-derived CDR1 and CDR2 are SGHRS and YFSETQ. The data were produced by immunoSEQ multiplex PCR, yet TCRdb's version contains in-frame clones alone and is incomplete. The sample holds about 230,000 clones, approximately 81% seen once. Sequencing used peripheral blood. J is TRBJ2-3 and V is TRBV5-1; 9 positions agree with TRBD2. This receptor was taken from a woman older than 75 with acute or convalescent COVID-19. The CDR3 protein is CASSLEIAGVSDTQYF. As DNA, the CDR3 is TGCGCCAGCAGCTTGGAAATAGCGGGAGTATCGGATACGCAGTATTTT.